This T cell receptor (beta chain) is from a study of read filtering for tumor transcriptome and immune sequencing. From roughly 0.4 ug of RNA, a library with molecular barcoded alpha/delta and beta/gamma adaptors was made. One entry per CDR3 protein results from TCRdb running MiXCR on the reads. The table records fewer than 30,000 distinct CDR3 sequences, approximately 15% of them present only once. Study-level points and caveats: Without single-read clonotypes, shared clonotype proportions correlated more between IR-seq and RNA-seq.

Points on this clonotype: Its antigen is undetermined. A far larger clone is only one base removed, so a read error is likely.

CDR1 and CDR2 from the germline V gene are SGHVS and FNYEAQ. The CDR3 runs 15 residues. The sequencing sample was made of a population of CD138-negative cells sorted from bone marrow. The V gene is TRBV7-6, the J gene TRBJ1-6; D gene ambiguous. The receptor was derived from a donor aged 40 or over with multiple myeloma. The CDR3 DNA sequence: TGTGCCGGCAGCTCGGCCCGGCCCGATAATTCACCCCTCCACTTT. Its protein product is CAGSSARPDNSPLHF.